This T cell receptor beta chain was sequenced for a study of tumor-infiltrating lymphocytes in primary liver carcinoma. Study context: Men and women, 30 to 69 years of age, made up the patients.

TCR beta cDNA was reverse-transcribed from approximately 0.45 ug of total RNA. The reaction used a constant-region primer and ProtoScript II reverse transcriptase. Amplification in three nested multiplex PCR rounds with slightly modified ARM-PCR gave rise to TCR beta libraries. PCR rounds one and two used TRBV1-TRBV30 forward primers with a C-beta reverse primer for approximately 10 cycles each. A single record per CDR3 protein comes from TCRdb applying MiXCR to the multiplex PCR reads. The data contain about 200,000 distinct CDR3 sequences, around four fifths of them singletons. For each extraction, RNA and DNA were obtained together from around 20-30 mg of unsorted bulk tissue. All tumor samples contained more than 80% viable tumor cells. The CDR3 is made up of 16 amino acids. V was clipped by 5 bases and J by 3 bases; unmatched bases: 7. The germline CDR1 and CDR2 sequences are MNHEY and SVGAGI.

V usage is TRBV6-5 and J usage is TRBJ2-6, with 7 positions matching TRBD2. The clonotype comes from a man in his forties with primary liver carcinoma and hepatitis B virus infection. Material for sequencing was tumor tissue from primary liver carcinoma. The CDR3 loop is CASSSPGGHGANVLTF. CDR3 nucleotides: TGTGCCAGCAGTAGTCCGGGAGGCCATGGGGCCAACGTCCTGACTTTC.